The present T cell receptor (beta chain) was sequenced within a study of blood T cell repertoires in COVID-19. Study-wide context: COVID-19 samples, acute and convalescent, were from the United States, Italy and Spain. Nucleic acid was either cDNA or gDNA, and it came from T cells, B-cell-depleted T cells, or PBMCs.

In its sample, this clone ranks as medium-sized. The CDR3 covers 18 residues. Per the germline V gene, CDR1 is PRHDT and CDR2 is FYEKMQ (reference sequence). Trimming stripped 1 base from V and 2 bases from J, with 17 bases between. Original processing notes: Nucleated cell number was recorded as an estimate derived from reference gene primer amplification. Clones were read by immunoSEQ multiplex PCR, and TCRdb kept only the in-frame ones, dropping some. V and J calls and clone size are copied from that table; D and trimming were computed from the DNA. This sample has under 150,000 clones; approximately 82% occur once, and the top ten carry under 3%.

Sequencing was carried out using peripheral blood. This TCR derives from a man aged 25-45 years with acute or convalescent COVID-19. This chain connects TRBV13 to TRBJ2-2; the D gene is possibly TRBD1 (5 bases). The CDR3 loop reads CASSLVPFGGANTGELFF. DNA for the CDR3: TGTGCCAGCAGCTTAGTCCCATTCGGTGGGGCAAACACCGGGGAGCTGTTTTTT.